This T cell receptor beta chain was identified during a study of CD4+ T cells in melanoma. V was pared by 11 bases and J by 6 bases, with 15 bases of the junction left unmatched. Germline V gene sequence: CDR1 MNHNS, CDR2 SASEGT. The CDR3 totals 14 residues. As regards this clone: Antigen unknown.

Only in-frame clones appear in the TCRdb table, and some are missing; sequencing was by immunoSEQ multiplex PCR. The table has 15,000 to 20,000 clones, roughly 80% seen once; the top ten hold around 5%. Study-wide points: Reportedly, melanoma neoantigen-specific CD4+ T cells showed varied differentiation states. CD8+ T cell, macrophage and B cell function reportedly correlated with neoantigen-specific CD4+ T cells.

The source is a human donor with melanoma. The material sequenced was cells from a culture (not recorded whether cultured in vitro). V gene TRBV6-1 combines with J gene TRBJ2-7, with 8 bases matching TRBD2. The CDR3 DNA is TGTGCCGGGCGAATCGGGGGGGCCGGCGGCGAGCAGTACTTC. The encoded protein is CAGRIGGAGGEQYF.